The entry below gives a single T cell receptor (beta chain) sequence along with its context. This clone has more than one count but fewer than ten. Its antigen has not been determined. Base qualities were left out, and no much larger clone turns up one base away. This specimen comes from a study of cytomegalovirus exposure and HLA in healthy donors (TCRdb year 2017). The study in broad terms: According to an earlier analysis of a few hundred of the donors, 200 million or so T cells yielded over 90 million unique TCR beta sequences and more than 250 Gb of sequence data. Roughly 320 gigabases of sequencing data and tens of millions of unique TCR sequences made up an early release that covered over 550 HLA-typed donors. The genetic ancestry cluster associated with self-reported Caucasian donors included over 80% of the roughly 410 genotyped donors. The study aimed to test whether signatures of past pathogen exposure could be identified by cataloging public T cell receptors. The T cell repertoires of about 700 subjects were profiled by immunosequencing and related to cytomegalovirus serostatus. A separate validation cohort of roughly 130 different subjects was used in addition to the approximately 700-subject first cohort. The study combined high-throughput TCR immunosequencing, statistical association of individual TCRs with disease status, and machine learning to predict cytomegalovirus infection status. A later analysis re-examined previously published TCR beta repertoires from 500 to 700 donors and added high-resolution HLA genotyping to investigate patterns of TCR occurrence. Rather than using new phenotypic data, the later analysis identified candidate immune exposures from TCR beta sequences and from how often those sequences occurred across donors. An earlier analysis of 587 of the donors used high-throughput TCR beta sequencing to judge whether each TCR beta V gene segment behaved as functional or pseudogenic. Donor age, sex, ethnicity and CMV serostatus were compiled alongside the repertoire data. In a later genetic analysis, genome-wide SNP genotypes for about three fifths of the roughly 670 donors were used, and that subset was treated as a discovery cohort. Every discovery cohort repertoire had been produced on one sequencing platform. Class I and class II HLA loci were covered by the typing at four-digit resolution. The number of typed donors differed by locus: roughly 629-640 for A, B, C, DRB1 and DQB1; approximately 520 for DQA1; roughly 600 for DPA1; and around 450 for DPB1. Several DR-DQ haplotypes were treated as single units for association and clustering because of strong linkage in the cohort. Across 300 to 500 genotyped donors of the cohort, an average of about 220,000 unique TCR beta nucleotide sequences per donor were sequenced, and 15% to 20% of those sequences were non-productive. Overall study outcomes, separate from this receptor: When HLA alleles, especially DR and DQ, strongly co-occurred, attributing TCR associations to individual alleles was difficult. Because counts were too low, roughly 16 rarely observed V segments, including chromosome 9 orphons, were left out of the earlier analysis of about 620 of the donors. HLA typing was unavailable for some donors at each locus, so association tests used only the typed subset. In the study, some 160 TCR beta chains were listed as associated with cytomegalovirus. Because the 87-base-pair reads could not distinguish some IMGT-functional V segments, including TRBV6-2 and TRBV6-3, those segments were excluded. A cluster of highly shared sequence variants was judged likely to represent a technical artifact of the sequencing pipeline. A further reported finding was that TCR beta sequences accurately predicted the HLA-A and HLA-B alleles for most subjects in the first cohort. According to a later analysis, TCR association rates differed among HLA loci, with DRB1 alleles showing the most associated TCRs and HLA-C alleles showing the fewest. Correlated functional status among segregating V segments might reflect linkage disequilibrium, but an unknown experimental factor could not be ruled out. For the cohort, immune exposure information was limited to CMV serostatus. Roughly uniform sequencing depth across donors was assumed in presence/absence analyses, although this assumption may not hold. Broadly in line with IMGT annotations, most TCR beta V segments showed up in productive rearrangements about 90% or about 30% of the time in an earlier analysis of approximately 640 of the donors. According to a later analysis, parvovirus B19, influenza, CMV and Epstein-Barr virus appeared linked to several top co-occurrence clusters. In a later analysis, most CMV-associated TCR beta chains were found to appear HLA-restricted, with HLA associations seemingly driven largely by CMV exposure. A later genetic analysis associated a missense DCLRE1C variant with V-gene and J-gene trimming of TCR beta chains, and an independent cohort replicated the association. Only TCR beta chains were sequenced in this cohort, and the absence of alpha or paired-chain data limited detectable features. In both the original and validation cohorts, the classifier was reported to diagnose cytomegalovirus status with high specificity and sensitivity. The authors suggested that the approach could potentially be generalized to other disease states and immunological phenotypes. A later genetic analysis reported fewer N-insertions in productive TCRs among donors in an Asian-associated ancestry cluster than the roughly 670-donor mean. Three of the identified cytomegalovirus-associated TCR beta chains were confirmed in vitro to be specific for cytomegalovirus antigens. In a later analysis, HLA-associated TCR beta chains were found to be more clonally expanded and to have lower generation probabilities than equally common non-associated chains. Across donors, most TCR sequences were observed very rarely, whereas some public TCRs were present in many individuals. Specific HLA alleles were associated with over 15,000 TCR beta sequences at a false discovery rate of 0.05 in a later analysis.

CDR1 is given as DFQATT and CDR2 as SNEGSKA, both from the germline V gene (reference sequence). V gives up 8 bases and J gives up 7 bases, and the segment between their germline ends measures 14 bases. Including cysteine and phenylalanine, the CDR3 has 11 amino acids. CDR3 DNA only is kept here, 33 bases in frame from base 1. The cohort was made up of 500 to 800 healthy bone marrow donors. At the time of sampling, all cohort members were nominally healthy, though unrecorded immune exposures were likely present. The donor was CMV seropositive and was included in the group of some 290 seropositive cohort members. Each donor provided a peripheral blood sample, and peripheral blood mononuclear cells were used for TCR beta sequencing. The Qiagen DNeasy Blood Extraction Kit was used to extract genomic DNA from the blood cell samples. Libraries were built with the immunoSEQ multiplex PCR assay. For the multiplex PCR, a mixture combining 60 forward primers for TCR Vbeta segments and 13 reverse primers for TCR Jbeta segments was used. Amplification of the CDR3 region of rearranged TCR beta genes was performed with a multiplex PCR assay on genomic DNA. The Illumina HiSeq System was used to sequence the amplified TCR beta libraries as 87-base-pair reads. For the original study's pipeline: A later analysis tallied approximately 87 million unique TCR beta chains across the approximately 670 repertoires, and about 12 million of those chains were shared by two or more donors. To remove PCR and sequencing errors, raw reads were error-corrected and collapsed into unique sequences using a nearest-neighbor algorithm that merged closely related sequences. V, D and J gene segments were assigned by aligning CDR3 sequences to IMGT reference sequences. For a sequence to be retained, a match of at least six nucleotides was required to both a V gene segment and a J gene segment. A rearrangement was called productive if the CDR3 had no stop codons and remained in frame with V and J, and every other rearrangement was called non-productive. Following IMGT convention, CDR3 was defined as the stretch from the second conserved V-encoded cysteine up to the conserved J-encoded phenylalanine. The earlier analysis of fewer than 750 of the donors excluded sequences that lacked an unambiguous match to a single V gene segment. An earlier analysis of 500 to 700 of the donors classified V segments as functional when productive rearrangements were above 56.7% and as segregating when the standard deviation between donors was above 5%. A statistical classification framework was built to diagnose cytomegalovirus status from the catalog of TCR beta chain sequences. In a later analysis, TCR nucleotide sequences were compared against IMGT/GENE-DB human TR gene sequences so that V and J genes could be assigned. In a later analysis, CDR3 sequences and most-parsimonious VDJ recombination scenarios were assigned using the TCRdist pipeline. A later analysis defined each TCR beta chain by its CDR3 amino acid sequence plus V-gene family, and excluded reads lacking a unique V-gene family. A later analysis removed 592 highly shared, low-generation-probability nucleotide sequences to deal with suspected cross-contamination and a sequencing artifact. In a later analysis, a clonal expansion index was calculated for each public chain from normalized within-repertoire ranks of inferred template counts. In a later analysis, generation probabilities were computed using a VDJ recombination model fitted to out-of-frame rearrangements, and the results were checked against IGoR. Hypergeometric tests were used in a later analysis to score TCR-TCR, TCR-HLA and TCR-CMV co-occurrence, with a repertoire-size bias correction applied to the TCR pairs. In a later analysis, false discovery rates were estimated by permuting HLA or CMV assignments 20 times. In a later analysis, co-occurring TCRs were grouped using DBSCAN, and TCRdist sequence similarity was added for clustering within HLA-allele-positive subsets. Co-occurrence clustering excluded repertoires with fewer than 30,000 or more than 120,000 public chains, plus five with anomalous nucleotide sharing. TCRdb retrieved this table from immuneACCESS and kept in-frame rearrangements only. Not all clones are present; in checked studies, unresolved V genes account for under half, and no reason is known for the remainder. That table is the source of V, J and clone size, and D and trimming were worked out from the DNA. In all, the sample holds 130,000 or so clones, and less than 75% of those were seen once. Together, the top ten hold 2.1% of the sample.

The TCR originated in a woman between 40 and 50 years old in good health and CMV-seropositive. Sequenced input: PBMCs. The chain was built from TRBV20-1 and TRBJ1-2, and TRBD1 may be the D gene, going by 6 matching bases. The DNA is as follows: TGCAGTCCGACGGGGGGGCGTGGCTACACCTTC. Translated, this gives CSPTGGRGYTF.